These T cell receptor beta chains were read from a single sample in a study of OX40 agonist ivuxolimab in advanced cancers. TCRdb's copy holds only in-frame clones and misses some; the assay was immunoSEQ multiplex PCR. The sample includes some 40,000 clones, around four fifths of them seen just once. The material was CD4+ or CD8+ T cells sorted from blood, obtained in a trial of the OX40 agonist ivuxolimab. These receptors were obtained from an adult with an advanced solid tumor such as melanoma, head and neck, liver or kidney cancer. Both conserved end residues are part of each CDR3. The D gene is left open where the match is weak. A clone size is listed for some rows: how often the clone was seen (once, few, many), or a class if it is expanded.

TRBV25-1	TRBJ2-6	.	.	TGTGCCAGCAGTAGGGGGGGCGCTGGGGCCAACGTCCTGACTTTC	CASSRGGAGANVLTF
TRBV5-8	TRBJ2-6	TRBD1	.	TGTGCCAGCAGCTCCGGGACAGCAGGCTCTGGGGCCAACGTCCTGACTTTC	CASSSGTAGSGANVLTF
TRBV9	TRBJ1-2	.	.	TGTGCCAGCAGCGTATGGGCAGTCGATAACTATGGCTACACCTTC	CASSVWAVDNYGYTF
TRBV5-4	TRBJ2-7	TRBD2	.	TGTGCCAGCAGCATAGGACTAGTGTCGGCCAACGAGCAGTACTTC	CASSIGLVSANEQYF
TRBV4-1	TRBJ2-1	.	.	TGCGCCAGCAGCCTCTGGGTAGAGGCCTACAATGAGCAGTTCTTC	CASSLWVEAYNEQFF
TRBV19	TRBJ1-5	.	.	TGTGCCAGTAGTGCGTCCGGTAATAGCAATCAGCCCCAGCATTTT	CASSASGNSNQPQHF
TRBV11-3	TRBJ2-3	.	.	TGTGCCAGCAGCTTTTCCGGGACCACAGATACGCAGTATTTT	CASSFSGTTDTQYF
TRBV2	TRBJ1-1	TRBD1	.	TGTGCCAGCATCGACAGGGAGGCCGGGAACACTGAAGCTTTCTTT	CASIDREAGNTEAFF
TRBV5-1	TRBJ2-3	.	.	TGCGCCAGCAGCTCGATGGAACGCGGGGTGCCAGATACGCAGTATTTT	CASSSMERGVPDTQYF
TRBV2	TRBJ1-3	.	.	TGTGCCAGCAGTCGGGCAGATGGAAACACCATATATTTT	CASSRADGNTIYF
TRBV29-1	TRBJ2-2	.	.	TGCAGCGTTGATAAGCCAGGAGGATGCCGCCACGGGGAGCTGTTTTTT	CSVDKPGGCRHGELFF
TRBV5-1	TRBJ2-1	.	.	TGCGCCAGCAGCTTTGGAAGCGGGAATGAGCAGTTCTTC	CASSFGSGNEQFF
TRBV7-9	TRBJ2-7	.	.	TGTGCCAGCAGCAACGGACTCGGCTACGAGCAGTACTTC	CASSNGLGYEQYF
TRBV4-1	TRBJ1-4	.	.	TGCGCCAGCTCCCCCGGGACTAATGAAAAACTGTTTTTT	CASSPGTNEKLFF
TRBV5-1	TRBJ2-7	TRBD1	.	TGCGCCAGCAGCTTGGCCCTAGGGACAGGCGAGCAGTACTTC	CASSLALGTGEQYF
TRBV27	TRBJ2-1	TRBD2	.	TGTGCCAGCAGATCGCTAGCGGGGGGGCTAAATGAGCAGTTCTTC	CASRSLAGGLNEQFF
TRBV5-1	TRBJ2-3	.	.	TGCGCCAGCAGCTTGGAGGGGTCTACGGGGGGCACAGATACGCAGTATTTT	CASSLEGSTGGTDTQYF
TRBV9	TRBJ2-7	.	once	TGTGCCAGCGGACAAGGGCCCTACGAGCAGTACTTC	CASGQGPYEQYF
TRBV27	TRBJ2-1	TRBD2	.	TGTGCCAGCAGTTTACCCGGGACTAGCGGCTACAATGAGCAGTTCTTC	CASSLPGTSGYNEQFF
TRBV2	TRBJ2-7	TRBD1	.	TGTGCCAGCAGGGCTACAGGGGGTCGGAACGAGCAGTACTTC	CASRATGGRNEQYF
TRBV2	TRBJ2-5	.	.	TGTGCCAGCAGTTTGAGGTCGGGGACCCAGTACTTC	CASSLRSGTQYF
TRBV28	TRBJ2-1	TRBD1	once	TGTGCCAGCAGTTACGAGGGCAGGGGGCTTTACAATGAGCAGTTCTTC	CASSYEGRGLYNEQFF
TRBV5-4	TRBJ2-1	.	.	TGTGCCAGCAGCTTGGAGTTACAGGGTGCAAACAATGAGCAGTTCTTC	CASSLELQGANNEQFF
TRBV11-2	TRBJ2-3	TRBD2	once	TGTGCCAGCAGCACCCGACTAGCGGGAGTATTAGATACGCAGTATTTT	CASSTRLAGVLDTQYF
TRBV19	TRBJ2-7	TRBD1	.	TGTGCCAGTAACCGGGGACAGGGGGCCCACGAGCAGTACTTC	CASNRGQGAHEQYF
TRBV9	TRBJ2-5	.	.	TGTGCCAGCAGCGTTACAGGGATAGGAGGAGAGACCCAGTACTTC	CASSVTGIGGETQYF
TRBV4-2	TRBJ2-7	.	.	TGTGCCAGCAGCCAAGAGCGATTCCTTTACGAGCAGTACTTC	CASSQERFLYEQYF
TRBV6-6	TRBJ1-2	.	.	TGTGCCAGCAGTGAGCCTGACCCCTCCATAGGTGGCTACACCTTC	CASSEPDPSIGGYTF
TRBV6-5	TRBJ1-1	.	.	TGTGCCAGCAGCCGACCCACCAAAGAGACTGAAGCTTTCTTT	CASSRPTKETEAFF
TRBV6-1	TRBJ2-7	.	few	TGTGCCAGCCCGGGTCCGCACTCCTACGAGCAGTACTTC	CASPGPHSYEQYF
TRBV6-5	TRBJ1-4	.	.	TGTGCCTCCCGGGGTCCTAATGAAAAACTGTTTTTT	CASRGPNEKLFF
TRBV30	TRBJ1-2	TRBD1	.	TGTGCCTGGAGCTCGGGGACAGGGGAGAGCTACACCTTC	CAWSSGTGESYTF
TRBV10-3	TRBJ2-7	TRBD1	once	TGTGCCATCAGTTACTCCGGGACAGGGTTCAACGAGCAGTACTTC	CAISYSGTGFNEQYF
TRBV2	TRBJ1-2	.	.	TGTGCCAGCAGTGAAGGAGGGGGAGGAGGCTACACCTTC	CASSEGGGGGYTF
TRBV6-5	TRBJ2-3	.	.	TGTGCCAGCAGTTACAGGGGAGTGGGAGATACGCAGTATTTT	CASSYRGVGDTQYF
TRBV9	TRBJ2-7	.	.	TGTGCCAGCAGCGAGGGCCCCCATTACGAGCAGTACTTC	CASSEGPHYEQYF
TRBV7-9	TRBJ1-2	.	.	TGTGCCAGCAGCTTGGCGCAGGGCCTATACCTCTATGGCTACACCTTC	CASSLAQGLYLYGYTF
TRBV5-1	TRBJ2-1	TRBD2	.	TGCGCCAGCAGCGCCTCTAGCGGGAGGGCGGAGGAGCAGTTCTTC	CASSASSGRAEEQFF
TRBV9	TRBJ2-1	TRBD2	.	TGTGCCAGCAGCGTCCGACTAGCGGGAGCCGGGGAGCAGTTCTTC	CASSVRLAGAGEQFF
TRBV7-9	TRBJ2-1	TRBD2	.	TGTGCCAGCAGCTTACCCTTTAAGCGGGAGAGGCACAATGAGCAGTTCTTC	CASSLPFKRERHNEQFF
TRBV9	TRBJ1-6	TRBD1	.	TGTGCCAGCAGCGACGGGGACAGGGATAATTCACCCCTCCACTTT	CASSDGDRDNSPLHF
TRBV11-3	TRBJ2-1	.	.	TGTGCCAGCAGCTTCTACCGGGAAGAGCAGTTCTTC	CASSFYREEQFF
TRBV6-1	TRBJ2-2	TRBD1	.	TGTGCCAGCAGTGAAAAGAGACAGGGCATCACCGGGGAGCTGTTTTTT	CASSEKRQGITGELFF
TRBV7-2	TRBJ1-1	TRBD1	once	TGTGCCAGCAGCCCGGACAGGACCATGAACACTGAAGCTTTCTTT	CASSPDRTMNTEAFF
TRBV7-9	TRBJ1-5	.	few	TGTGCCAGCAGCTTTTCAGAGAATCAGCCCCAGCATTTT	CASSFSENQPQHF
TRBV7-7	TRBJ2-2	TRBD1	.	TGTGCTAGCAGCTTAGTCCAGGGGGCCGGGGAGCTGTTTTTT	CASSLVQGAGELFF
TRBV18	TRBJ1-1	TRBD1	.	TGTGCCAGCTCACCACTGCGGGACAGTGAAGCTTTCTTT	CASSPLRDSEAFF
TRBV5-1	TRBJ2-6	.	.	TGCGCCAGCAGCCCGGGACCGTTCTCTGGGGCCAACGTCCTGACTTTC	CASSPGPFSGANVLTF
TRBV6-1	TRBJ2-3	.	.	TGTGCCAGCAGTGAAGGTTATCCCGAGGATACGCAGTATTTT	CASSEGYPEDTQYF
TRBV5-1	TRBJ1-5	.	.	TGCGCCAGCGGGACCGGACAGCCAGGTCAGCCCCAGCATTTT	CASGTGQPGQPQHF
TRBV2	TRBJ2-1	.	.	TGTGCCAGCAGCCAAGGGTTAGTCCATGAGCAGTTCTTC	CASSQGLVHEQFF
TRBV10-1	TRBJ2-1	.	.	TGCGCCAGCAGTGATTGGAACTCCTACAATGAGCAGTTCTTC	CASSDWNSYNEQFF
TRBV7-3	TRBJ1-2	TRBD1	.	TGTGCCAGCAGCTCAGCCACAGGGGGCGCGGGTGGCTACACCTTC	CASSSATGGAGGYTF
TRBV18	TRBJ2-7	.	.	TGTGCCAGCTCACCAGGGATCTCCTACGAGCAGTACTTC	CASSPGISYEQYF
TRBV7-3	TRBJ2-7	TRBD2	.	TGTGCCAGCAGCTTAACCACGGAGGACTGGCGGGAGACCTCCTACGAGCAGTACTTC	CASSLTTEDWRETSYEQYF